The 22 T cell receptor beta chains below were found in one sample sequenced in a study of PD-1 blockade in classical Hodgkin lymphoma. Assay: immunoSEQ multiplex PCR; the TCRdb copy retains only in-frame clones and omits some. The data show tens of thousands of clones, around three quarters seen once. All patients relapsed after autologous stem cell transplantation, and brentuximab vedotin exposure varied. Source: peripheral blood mononuclear cells (PBMCs), taken before the second cycle of nivolumab. All receptors derive from a human donor with classical Hodgkin lymphoma.

The rearrangement uses TRBV30 and TRBJ2-3; D may correspond to TRBD1 or TRBD2 (6 bases each). Trimming took off 5 bases at V and 1 base at J, with 16 bases between the two ends. CDR1 is GTSNPN, CDR2 SVGIG, per germline (reference sequence). The CDR3 has 15 residues. CDR3: CAWGPGARGTDTQYF. The CDR3 DNA reads as TGTGCCTGGGGGCCGGGGGCGAGGGGCACAGATACGCAGTATTTT.

V usage is TRBV27 and J usage is TRBJ1-1; perhaps TRBD1 as D (6 bases). Germline V gene sequence: CDR1 MNHEY, CDR2 SMNVEV (reference sequence). CDR3 length equals 15 residues. V shed 0 bases and J shed 4 bases, with 12 bases lying between them. CDR3 residues: CASSLSRGGFTEAFF. CDR3 nucleotide sequence: TGTGCCAGCAGTTTATCGAGGGGGGGTTTCACTGAAGCTTTCTTT.

The chain joins TRBV5-5 to TRBJ2-7; TRBD2 agrees at 8 bases. Germline V gene data show CDR1 as SGHKS and CDR2 as YYEKEE (reference sequence). The CDR3 loop spans 14 amino acids. Trimming at V came to 4 bases and at J to 5 bases, leaving 8 bases not matched to a gene. CDR3 protein: CASSPGLVLDEQYF. Written as DNA, the CDR3 is TGTGCCAGCAGCCCGGGACTAGTCCTTGACGAGCAGTACTTC.

The gene calls are TRBV19 and TRBJ2-7, with 9 bases matching TRBD2. CDR3 size: 16 residues. CDR1 is LNHDA, CDR2 SQIVND, per germline (reference sequence). The ends lost 1 base at V and 4 bases at J; junction bases unmatched: 8. The CDR3 spells CASSIAGGGAAYEQYF. In DNA form, the CDR3 reads TGTGCCAGTAGTATAGCCGGCGGGGGGGCCGCTTACGAGCAGTACTTC.

The genes are TRBV10-3 and TRBJ1-2; no definite D call. Deletions cut 0 bases from V and 6 bases from J, with 11 bases between. The CDR3 contains 14 residues. Germline V gene data show CDR1 as ENHRY and CDR2 as SYGVKD. This CDR3 is CAISESVGNHGYTF. In nucleotides, the CDR3 is TGTGCCATCAGTGAGTCGGTTGGAAACCATGGCTACACCTTC.

The rearrangement uses TRBV9 and TRBJ2-2; D is perhaps TRBD1 (5 bases). Trimming shortened V by 0 bases and J by 4 bases, and 10 bases separated the two germline ends. The CDR3 spans 15 residues. Per germline, CDR1 SGDLS and CDR2 YYNGEE. The CDR3, as DNA: TGTGCCAGCAGCGTAGTTGGACATCCCACCGGGGAGCTGTTTTTT. Its translation is CASSVVGHPTGELFF. The whole variable domain, remainder taken from reference TRBV9 and TRBJ2-2, is DSGVTQTPKHLITATGQRVTLRCSPRSGDLSVYWYQQSLDQGLQFLIQYYNGEERAKGNILERFSAQQFPDLHSELNLSSLELGDSALYFCASSVVGHPTGELFFGEGSRLTVL.

This clone was seen only a few times. J is TRBJ1-2 and V is TRBV7-2; a weak D match, TRBD1 (5 bases). CDR3 length: 17 amino acids. The germline V gene has CDR1 SGHTA and CDR2 FQGNSA. Trimming pared 2 bases from V and 2 bases from J, leaving 18 bases between. As DNA, the CDR3 is TGTGCCAGCAGCTTAATCTCCTGGGGCAGGGAAAACTATGGCTACACCTTC. It codes for CASSLISWGRENYGYTF.

This chain links TRBV19 with TRBJ2-1; D ambiguous. V was clipped by 6 bases and J by 4 bases, with 28 bases between them. CDR1 and CDR2 (germline): LNHDA, SQIVND (reference sequence). The length of the CDR3 is 19 residues. The DNA of the CDR3 is TGTGCCAGTAGCCAAGGGATGCTACAACAAAACAAAAATTACAATGAGCAGTTCTTC. Encoded protein: CASSQGMLQQNKNYNEQFF.

As for this clone: Other DNA sequences in the sample encode the same CDR3. V gene TRBV7-8 combines with J gene TRBJ1-2; D might be TRBD1 (5 bases). The V end lost 1 base, the J end lost 6 bases, and 6 bases lay between the germline ends. The V gene's germline CDR1 is SGHVS and CDR2 FQNEAQ. The CDR3 has 12 residues. The CDR3 DNA sequence: TGTGCCAGCAGCTTAGTAGGGGATGGCTACACCTTC. It yields the protein CASSLVGDGYTF.

CDR3: CASSLGLGGNYEQYF. The CDR3 nucleotides are TGTGCCAGCAGCTTAGGATTGGGGGGGAACTACGAGCAGTACTTC. This chain uses TRBV7-8 with TRBJ2-7; 7 bases match TRBD2. The germline V gene has CDR1 SGHVS and CDR2 FQNEAQ. There are 15 residues in the CDR3. J gave up 3 bases and V 1 base, and 6 bases lay outside the gene matches.

In this sample, this clone turned up many times. The chain employs TRBV15 and TRBJ1-4; D might be TRBD1 (6 bases). The V gene's germline CDR1 is LNHNV and CDR2 YYDKDF (reference sequence). The CDR3 runs to 15 residues. The ends were cut back, 2 bases at V and 6 bases at J, with 13 bases in the middle. CDR3 sequence: CATSRYREEDEKLFF. The CDR3 bases are TGTGCCACCAGCAGATACAGGGAGGAAGATGAAAAACTGTTTTTT.

V usage is TRBV28 and J usage is TRBJ2-7; 8 bases are a match to TRBD1. Germline loops: CDR1 MDHEN, CDR2 SYDVKM. The CDR3 spans 14 residues. V lost 8 bases and J lost 5; bases outside the gene matches: 11. The CDR3 nucleotides are TGTGCCAGCCTTGACAGGGGACCAAGGAACGAGCAGTACTTC. As protein: CASLDRGPRNEQYF.

The chain joins TRBV5-1 to TRBJ1-1; D possibly corresponds to TRBD1 (6 bases). Germline V lookup: CDR1 SGHRS, CDR2 YFSETQ. This CDR3 spans 16 amino acids. The V end was cut by 0 bases, the J end by 7 bases, with 19 bases between. The CDR3 region has the DNA TGCGCCAGCAGCTTGGGTTCGGGGGGCGGAATTGATGAAGCTTTCTTT. It encodes CASSLGSGGGIDEAFF.

V usage is TRBV10-2 and J usage is TRBJ2-7; 7 bases match TRBD1. The germline V gene has CDR1 WSHSY and CDR2 SAAADI. The CDR3 extends over 12 amino acids. V shed 8 bases, J shed 6 bases, and the junction held 7 bases outside the gene matches. The CDR3 is CASETGLGEQYF. The CDR3 DNA is TGCGCCAGCGAGACAGGGTTAGGCGAGCAGTACTTC.

The chain employs TRBV7-2 and TRBJ1-3; a weak D match, TRBD1 (6 bases). The germline CDR1 and CDR2 sequences are SGHTA and FQGNSA. This CDR3 comprises 17 residues. Trimming took 0 bases from V and 0 from J, leaving 12 bases between them. The CDR3 DNA sequence: TGTGCCAGCAGCTTAGCCAGGGGCTCATTCTCTGGAAACACCATATATTTT. Translated, it gives CASSLARGSFSGNTIYF.

V usage is TRBV10-3 and J usage is TRBJ1-4; TRBD1 matches at 8 bases. The CDR3 contains 15 residues. Trimming at V came to 5 bases and at J to 3 bases, leaving 5 bases not matched to a gene. Germline CDR1 is ENHRY and CDR2 is SYGVKD. CDR3 sequence: CAISQQGGSNEKLFF. CDR3 nucleotides: TGTGCCATCAGTCAACAGGGGGGCTCTAATGAAAAACTGTTTTTT.

This chain links TRBV28 with TRBJ2-3; 9 bases align to TRBD1. V lost 5 bases and J lost 5; bases outside the gene matches: 8. The CDR3 is 15 amino acids. Germline V gives CDR1 MDHEN, CDR2 SYDVKM. CDR3 bases: TGTGCCAGCAGTCTCCGAACAGGGGGCGGAGATACGCAGTATTTT. This sequence encodes CASSLRTGGGDTQYF.

V and J are TRBV7-2 and TRBJ2-1, with TRBD1 matching 7 bases. CDR1 and CDR2 from the germline V gene are SGHTA and FQGNSA. J lost 5 bases, V lost 2 bases, and 6 bases had no gene match. There are 15 residues in the CDR3. The CDR3 here is CASSLRGTAHNEQFF. In DNA form, the CDR3 reads TGTGCCAGCAGCTTAAGGGGGACAGCTCACAATGAGCAGTTCTTC. Full variable domain (rest looked up from reference TRBV7-2 and TRBJ2-1): GAGVSQSPSNKVTEKGKDVELRCDPISGHTALYWYRQSLGQGLEFLIYFQGNSAPDKSGLPSDRFSAERTGGSVSTLTIQRTQQEDSAVYLCASSLRGTAHNEQFFGPGTRLTVL.

This clone was detected a few times. V usage is TRBV4-3 and J usage is TRBJ2-7, with D hard to call. V was trimmed by 0 bases and J by 7 bases, leaving 13 bases between them. This CDR3 region has 14 residues. Looked up from germline, CDR1 is LGHNA and CDR2 is YSLEER. The CDR3 bases are TGCGCCAGCAGCCAAGAAACAACCCCATTGGAGCAGTACTTC. This sequence encodes CASSQETTPLEQYF.

This clone was recorded only once. The V gene is TRBV5-1, the J gene TRBJ1-6, with a tentative D call TRBD1 (6 bases). Germline values: CDR1 SGHRS, CDR2 YFSETQ. CDR3 size: 15 residues. Trimming removed 0 bases at V and 7 bases at J, with 11 bases between. CDR3 sequence reads: CASSLDGRGNSPLHF. In DNA form, the CDR3 reads TGCGCCAGCAGCTTGGATGGCAGGGGAAATTCACCCCTCCACTTT.

This chain links TRBV7-2 with TRBJ2-1, with TRBD1 matching 12 bases. This CDR3 is built from 17 residues. Per germline, CDR1 SGHTA and CDR2 FQGNSA. V shed 1 base, J shed 10 bases, and the junction held 11 bases outside the gene matches. CDR3 amino acids: CASSLGPPGQGAREQFF. As DNA, the CDR3 is TGTGCCAGCAGCTTAGGCCCCCCGGGACAGGGGGCCAGGGAGCAGTTCTTC.

V usage is TRBV7-3 and J usage is TRBJ1-2, with no clear D. This CDR3 is built from 14 residues. The germline gives CDR1 SGHTA, CDR2 FQGTGA. Between the trimmed V and J ends, which lost 5 bases and 1 base, there was a span of 11 bases. The chain's CDR3 is CASSKDRNNYGYTF. CDR3 nucleotide sequence: TGTGCCAGCAGCAAGGACCGAAATAACTATGGCTACACCTTC. Looking up the rest from reference TRBV7-3 and TRBJ1-2 gives the full variable domain: GAGVSQTPSNKVTEKGKYVELRCDPISGHTALYWYRQSLGQGPEFLIYFQGTGAADDSGLPNDRFFAVRPEGSVSTLKIQRTERGDSAVYLCASSKDRNNYGYTFGSGTRLTVV.